This TCR beta chain was sequenced for a study of CD8+ T cells in alopecia areata. Study outcomes and limitations: In scalp samples, resident alphabeta T cells of normal skin are also sequenced. Possibly because of HLA-related factors, TCR sharing was less clear across patients than in mice. Lesional tissue from the scalp (especially in alopecia totalis/universalis) showed higher clonality than normal scalp.

This clone was seen more than once but under ten times. Its cognate antigen is unknown. Lesional scalp punch biopsies and peripheral blood were collected from alopecia areata patients. V was pared by 6 bases and J by 6 bases, with 8 bases between. The CDR3 consists of 12 residues. Germline assignment: CDR1 SEHNR and CDR2 FQNEAQ (reference sequence). Sequencing used cDNA as its template, made by extracting RNA and reverse transcribing it. Libraries were prepared by immunoSEQ multiplex PCR; TCRdb keeps only in-frame clonotypes and omits some of them. The top ten clones hold about 15% of a sample with roughly 59,000 clones, 45% to 55% of them seen once.

This specimen was CD8+ T cells sorted from blood, taken at week 0. The source of this sequence is a human donor with alopecia areata. This chain connects TRBV7-9 to TRBJ2-2; D uncertain. The CDR3 spells CASSWAAGELFF. The CDR3 DNA reads TGTGCCAGCAGTTGGGCGGCCGGGGAGCTGTTTTTT.